One and the same sample provided the 15 T cell receptor beta chains below, sequenced in a study of blood T cell repertoires in COVID-19. Sequencing used immunoSEQ multiplex PCR; TCRdb keeps in-frame clones, though not all of them. The sample has about 300,000 clones, over 75% seen once; the top ten hold roughly 4.5%. The source material was PBMCs or T cells enriched from blood (not recorded which). Receptor source: a man younger than 40 who had recovered from COVID-19.

This clone was seen a handful of times. The CDR3 sequence is CASSLNRRAYEQYF. The CDR3 DNA follows: TGCGCCAGCAGCTTGAACAGGCGAGCCTACGAGCAGTACTTC. The V gene is TRBV5-1, the J gene TRBJ2-7, with TRBD1 as a possible D gene (5 bases). Looked up from germline, CDR1 is SGHRS and CDR2 is YFSETQ. This CDR3 is built from 14 residues. V lost 1 base and J 2 bases, leaving 10 bases between the germline ends.

This clone turned up a few times. V and J are TRBV5-1 and TRBJ2-3, with 14 bases matching TRBD2. The ends lost 1 base at V and 2 bases at J; junction bases unmatched: 9. This CDR3 has 19 residues. Germline V gene lookup returns CDR1 SGHRS and CDR2 YFSETQ. The CDR3 loop is CASSLSPPTSGGATDTQYF. DNA for the CDR3: TGCGCCAGCAGCTTGTCCCCCCCGACTAGCGGGGGGGCCACAGATACGCAGTATTTT.

The chain employs TRBV7-9 and TRBJ1-2; tentatively, D is TRBD1 (6 bases). Trimming took 1 base from V and 4 from J, leaving 25 bases between them. The germline gives CDR1 SEHNR, CDR2 FQNEAQ (reference sequence). The CDR3 is 19 amino acids. CDR3 bases: TGTGCCAGCAGCTTAGGGGTCTGGACAGCCCGGGCAACTACCTATGGCTACACCTTC. This codes for CASSLGVWTARATTYGYTF.

The chain has TRBV12-3 or TRBV12-4 and TRBJ1-6, with D perhaps TRBD1 (5 bases). CDR3 length equals 13 residues. V lost 6 bases and J lost 14, with 17 bases in between. The DNA of the CDR3 is TGTGCCAGCAGCCCGTGGGGGGAAATGGCCCTCCACTTT. Translation: CASSPWGEMALHF.

The chain couples TRBV12-3 or TRBV12-4 to TRBJ1-1; D ambiguous. CDR3 size: 13 residues. V dropped 7 bases and J dropped 5 bases, with 14 bases sitting between them. For the CDR3, the DNA is TGTGCCAGCAAGAGGGTAGGAGGGACTGAAGCTTTCTTT. Translated: CASKRVGGTEAFF.

This rearrangement joins TRBV11-2 to TRBJ2-5; 9 nucleotides match TRBD1. Germline V gene sequence: CDR1 SGHAT, CDR2 FQNNGV. The ends lost 6 bases at V and 1 base at J; junction bases unmatched: 6. The CDR3 loop spans 15 amino acids. CDR3 residues: CASRLHRGPQETQYF. As DNA, the CDR3 is TGTGCCAGCAGACTTCACAGGGGGCCCCAAGAGACCCAGTACTTC.

The V call is TRBV19, the J call TRBJ1-3, with D possibly TRBD1 on 6 matching bases. Per germline, CDR1 LNHDA and CDR2 SQIVND (reference sequence). Trimming took off 3 bases at V and 3 bases at J, with 15 bases between the two ends. This CDR3 is built from 16 residues. In nucleotides, the CDR3 is TGTGCCAGTAGTATCTTTTCGGGGGGCGTTGGAAACACCATATATTTT. Amino acid sequence: CASSIFSGGVGNTIYF.

The gene calls are TRBV5-3 and TRBJ2-5, with 7 bases lining up with TRBD1. TRBV5-3 is noted as an ORF with a role that remains uncertain. V dropped 0 bases and J dropped 2; count of bases not matched to a gene: 1. CDR3 length equals 14 residues. For the CDR3, the DNA is TGTGCCAGAAGCTTGGACAGGGGTCAAGAGACCCAGTACTTC. Protein sequence: CARSLDRGQETQYF.

The chain employs TRBV19 and TRBJ1-2, with TRBD1 matching over 7 bases. The V and J ends lost 7 bases and 1 base, in that order; junction bases with no gene match: 9. Germline-derived CDR1 and CDR2 are LNHDA and SQIVND (reference sequence). The CDR3 is 15 residues long. The CDR3 bases are TGTGCCAGTATAGCCCGGACAGGAGATAACTATGGCTACACCTTC. Residues: CASIARTGDNYGYTF.

The CDR3 DNA sequence: TGTGCCAGTAGTATGGACAGGGGAGACACTGAAGCTTTCTTT. As protein: CASSMDRGDTEAFF. The chain uses TRBV19 and TRBJ1-1; 9 nucleotides line up with TRBD1. The trim removed 3 bases at V and 3 bases at J, leaving 2 bases unmatched. Looked up from germline, CDR1 is LNHDA and CDR2 is SQIVND (reference sequence). The CDR3 is made up of 14 amino acids.

The rearrangement uses TRBV11-2 and TRBJ1-1, with D hard to call. The CDR3 has 14 residues. The germline V and J ends were trimmed by 2 bases and 4 bases, with 11 bases remaining between them. Germline lookup yields CDR1 SGHAT and CDR2 FQNNGV. CDR3 in DNA: TGTGCCAGCAGCTTAACAGAAGTTCGCACTGAAGCTTTCTTT. Its protein product is CASSLTEVRTEAFF.

The CDR3 is CASSATRGYSNQPQHF. The CDR3 region has the DNA TGTGCCAGCAGCGCTACCCGCGGGTATAGCAATCAGCCCCAGCATTTT. This rearrangement joins TRBV7-8 to TRBJ1-5; D is ambiguous. The V end was cut by 5 bases, the J end by 0 bases, with 14 bases between. The length of the CDR3 is 16 residues. CDR1 is SGHVS, CDR2 FQNEAQ, per germline.

The chain is built from TRBV12-3 or TRBV12-4 and TRBJ2-7; a weak D match, TRBD1 (5 bases). V lost 6 bases to trimming and J lost 3 bases, with 12 bases between them. CDR3 size: 13 residues. CDR3 sequence: CASSTRQFYEQYF. The CDR3 DNA reads TGTGCCAGCAGCACCCGACAGTTCTACGAGCAGTACTTC.

The CDR3 loop reads CASSPPGSIYSYEQYF. The CDR3 DNA sequence: TGTGCCAGCTCACCACCGGGCAGTATTTACTCCTACGAGCAGTACTTC. The rearrangement links TRBV18 to TRBJ2-7; the D is unclear. The CDR3 loop spans 16 amino acids. The germline V gene encodes CDR1 KGHSH and CDR2 LQKENI. V lost 0 bases and J lost 0, with 12 bases in between.

This clone has only one observation. This chain connects TRBV9 to TRBJ1-1; tentative D call: TRBD1 (6 bases). The CDR3 is 15 residues long. Trimming removed 4 bases from V and 2 bases from J, with 15 bases in between. Germline CDR1 is SGDLS and CDR2 is YYNGEE. The CDR3 nucleotides are TGTGCCAGCAGCTCCTCGGACAGATACAACACTGAAGCTTTCTTT. Amino acid sequence: CASSSSDRYNTEAFF.